A single sample is the source of the 28 T cell receptor beta chains below, sequenced in a study of vaccination and CD4 T cells after COVID-19. Treatment meaning: approximately 9-day PBMC culture with coronavirus spike peptide pools or control peptides (ViraFEST assay). Oncomine TCR Beta short-read sequencing was applied to DNA from cultured CD4+ T cells. TCRdb passed the PCR reads through MiXCR, listing each CDR3 protein once. The data show 7,000 to 10,000 distinct CDR3 sequences, around 50% seen once. Their specific antigens are unknown. Specimen: CD4+ T cells from blood, cultured in vitro. These receptors were taken from a human donor who had recovered from COVID-19.

The gene calls are TRBV11-2 and TRBJ1-1; 7 bases are shared with TRBD1. The J segment lost 5 bases and the V segment lost 4 bases, leaving 10 bases of the junction unmatched. Germline-derived CDR1 and CDR2 are SGHAT and FQNNGV. The CDR3 length is 15 residues. The CDR3 region is CASSSHRGRETEAFF. The CDR3 nucleotides are TGTGCCAGCAGCTCACACAGGGGCAGAGAGACTGAAGCTTTCTTT.

The chain is built from TRBV12-3 or TRBV12-4 and TRBJ2-1; D uncertain. Trimming removed 7 bases at V and 6 bases at J, with 7 bases between. The CDR3 is made up of 11 amino acids. Here the CDR3 reads CASKDGNEQFF. CDR3 nucleotides: TGTGCCAGCAAGGACGGCAATGAGCAGTTCTTC.

The rearrangement links TRBV19 to TRBJ2-2, with D hard to call. Trimming left V 4 bases short and J 6 bases short, with 12 bases between. CDR3 length equals 14 residues. Per the germline V gene, CDR1 is LNHDA and CDR2 is SQIVND (reference sequence). The CDR3 nucleotides are TGTGCCAGTAGTACAACCACAGAGTCCGGGGAGCTGTTTTTT. Protein product: CASSTTTESGELFF.

The rearrangement joins TRBV19 to TRBJ1-1; no clear D gene. Germline CDR1 LNHDA, CDR2 SQIVND (reference sequence). The CDR3 runs to 14 residues. The V end lost 6 bases, the J end lost 2 bases, and 13 bases lay between the germline ends. The CDR3 DNA reads TGTGCCAGTAGCCCCCCCCCGGGCAACACTGAAGCTTTCTTT. Protein sequence: CASSPPPGNTEAFF.

CDR3 sequence reads: CASSSRDRGSGYQPQHF. The CDR3, as DNA: TGTGCCAGTAGTAGCCGGGACAGGGGCTCGGGGTATCAGCCCCAGCATTTT. The chain couples TRBV19 to TRBJ1-5; 10 bases align to TRBD1. Trimming cost V 4 bases and J 5 bases; bases outside gene matches: 11. CDR1 LNHDA and CDR2 SQIVND come from the germline V gene (reference sequence). This CDR3 has 17 amino acids.

The chain combines TRBV6-1 with TRBJ2-5; D ambiguous. This CDR3 has 11 amino acids. Trimming removed 4 bases at V and 5 bases at J, with 5 bases between. Germline CDR1 is MNHNS and CDR2 is SASEGT. This chain's CDR3 is CASSARETQYF. As DNA, the CDR3 is TGTGCCAGCAGTGCCCGGGAGACCCAGTACTTC.

In DNA form, the CDR3 reads TGTGCTAGTGGGGAGACAGGGGAAGCTTTCTTT. Encoded protein: CASGETGEAFF. The chain recombines TRBV12-5 with TRBJ1-1, with 7 bases matching TRBD1. After removal of 6 bases from V and 8 bases from J, the junction contained 3 bases not matched to a gene. The germline gives CDR1 LGHNT, CDR2 FRNRAP. CDR3 length equals 11 residues.

This clonotype was found once. This chain connects TRBV11-2 to TRBJ2-6; no reliable D call. The CDR3 runs to 15 residues. V lost 2 bases and J 0 bases, leaving 5 bases between the germline ends. Looked up from germline, CDR1 is SGHAT and CDR2 is FQNNGV. CDR3 DNA: TGTGCCAGCAGCTTACCAGTCTCTGGGGCCAACGTCCTGACTTTC. It encodes CASSLPVSGANVLTF.

The chain uses TRBV19 and TRBJ2-1; TRBD2 matches 15 bases. The germline V gene encodes CDR1 LNHDA and CDR2 SQIVND (reference sequence). This CDR3 has 14 amino acids. V shed 7 bases, J shed 10 bases, and the junction held 5 bases outside the gene matches. CDR3 region: CASNPGLAGGEQFF. The CDR3 DNA follows: TGTGCCAGTAATCCGGGACTAGCGGGAGGAGAGCAGTTCTTC. Drawing the rest from reference TRBV19 and TRBJ2-1, the complete variable domain is DGGITQSPKYLFRKEGQNVTLSCEQNLNHDAMYWYRQDPGQGLRLIYYSQIVNDFQKGDIAEGYSVSREKKESFPLTVTSAQKNPTAFYLCASNPGLAGGEQFFGPGTRLTVL.

Here the CDR3 reads CATSDTGLSYEQYF. The CDR3 nucleotides are TGTGCCACCAGTGATACGGGACTCTCCTACGAGCAGTACTTC. The rearrangement links TRBV24-1 to TRBJ2-7; D might be TRBD2 (6 bases). The length of the CDR3 is 14 residues. The V gene's germline CDR1 is KGHDR and CDR2 SFDVKD. The ends were cut back, 3 bases at V and 0 bases at J, with 8 bases in the middle.

This clonotype was seen more than once but under ten times. V and J are TRBV7-6 and TRBJ1-6, with D possibly being TRBD1 (5 bases). The CDR3 has 12 residues. Between the trimmed V and J ends, which lost 3 bases and 8 bases, there was a span of 5 bases. CDR1 is SGHVS, CDR2 FNYEAQ, per germline. The chain's CDR3 is CASSFRDSPLHF. Here the CDR3 DNA reads TGTGCCAGCAGCTTCAGGGATTCACCCCTCCACTTT. Full variable domain (rest looked up from reference TRBV7-6 and TRBJ1-6): GAGVSQSPRYKVTKRGQDVALRCDPISGHVSLYWYRQALGQGPEFLTYFNYEAQQDKSGLPNDRFSAERPEGSISTLTIQRTEQRDSAMYRCASSFRDSPLHFGNGTRLTVT.

The rearrangement uses TRBV7-9 and TRBJ2-1, with a weak D call TRBD2 (6 bases). Germline loops: CDR1 SEHNR, CDR2 FQNEAQ (reference sequence). CDR3 length: 12 residues. V lost 5 bases and J lost 12, with 14 bases in between. The CDR3 here is CASSLQGLGQFF. CDR3 DNA sequence: TGTGCCAGCAGCCTTCAGGGACTGGGGCAGTTCTTC. The whole variable domain, remainder taken from reference TRBV7-9 and TRBJ2-1, is DTGVSQNPRHKITKRGQNVTFRCDPISEHNRLYWYRQTLGQGPEFLTYFQNEAQLEKSRLLSDRFSAERPKGSFSTLEIQRTEQGDSAMYLCASSLQGLGQFFGPGTRLTVL.

The V call is TRBV6-2 or TRBV6-3, the J call TRBJ1-5, with a possible D match to TRBD1 (5 bases). The CDR3 contains 12 residues. The germline CDR1 and CDR2 sequences are MNHEY and SVGEGT. The CDR3 spells CDLLTVYQPQHF. CDR3 in DNA: TGTGACCTTTTGACAGTTTATCAGCCCCAGCATTTT.

This clonotype was counted between two and nine times. The chain combines TRBV20-1 with TRBJ1-5; D gene ambiguous. Trimming pared 3 bases from V and 0 bases from J, leaving 6 bases between. CDR3 length equals 13 residues. Germline CDR1 reads DFQATT; CDR2 reads SNEGSKA (reference sequence). Written as DNA, the CDR3 is TGCAGTGCTAGTCAGATTAGCAATCAGCCCCAGCATTTT. It specifies CSASQISNQPQHF.

This clonotype was counted between two and nine times. This chain links TRBV7-2 with TRBJ2-1, with TRBD2 matching 7 bases. Per germline, CDR1 SGHTA and CDR2 FQGNSA. J was trimmed by 7 bases and V by 6 bases; bases with no gene match: 12. The CDR3 length is 15 residues. The CDR3: CASSYPGGRSNEQFF. DNA for the CDR3: TGTGCCAGCAGTTACCCGGGGGGACGGTCAAATGAGCAGTTCTTC.

This clonotype has just a few counts. The V gene is TRBV27, the J gene TRBJ1-2; unclear D gene. Germline V gene data show CDR1 as MNHEY and CDR2 as SMNVEV (reference sequence). V was clipped by 2 bases and J by 4 bases, with 14 bases between them. The CDR3 length is 15 residues. The CDR3 sequence is CASSLMARSTYGYTF. As DNA, the CDR3 is TGTGCCAGCAGTTTAATGGCTAGGTCTACCTATGGCTACACCTTC.

The chain links TRBV19 to TRBJ2-3, with a weak D call TRBD2 (5 bases). V gave up 4 bases and J gave up 3 bases, with 11 bases separating them. CDR3 length: 14 amino acids. CDR1 and CDR2 (germline): LNHDA, SQIVND (reference sequence). The CDR3 loop reads CASSRDSETDTQYF. In nucleotides, the CDR3 is TGTGCCAGTAGTAGGGATAGCGAGACAGATACGCAGTATTTT.

The CDR3 sequence is CASSLALAGVNEQYF. The CDR3 DNA follows: TGTGCCAGCAGTCTCGCACTAGCGGGAGTCAACGAGCAGTACTTC. The chain recombines TRBV27 with TRBJ2-7; 11 nucleotides align to TRBD2. CDR3 length equals 15 residues. V gave up 5 bases and J gave up 5 bases; unmatched junction bases: 8. Germline CDR1 reads MNHEY; CDR2 reads SMNVEV (reference sequence).

V is TRBV24-1 and J is TRBJ2-5; D unclear. V was pared by 3 bases and J by 2 bases, with 3 bases between. Germline V gene sequence: CDR1 KGHDR, CDR2 SFDVKD. The CDR3 is made up of 12 amino acids. Here the CDR3 DNA reads TGTGCCACCAGTGATCCTCAAGAGACCCAGTACTTC. It translates to CATSDPQETQYF.

V usage is TRBV7-2 and J usage is TRBJ1-1; TRBD1 agrees at 8 bases. This CDR3 contains 16 residues. Germline-derived CDR1 and CDR2 are SGHTA and FQGNSA. Unmatched junction bases numbered 7, after V lost 4 bases and J lost 0 bases. The CDR3 DNA reads TGTGCCAGCAGCTCTTATCCCAGGGGGCTGAACACTGAAGCTTTCTTT. This codes for CASSSYPRGLNTEAFF.

This clonotype was seen more than once but under ten times. This chain connects TRBV2 to TRBJ2-7; TRBD2 is a possible D gene (5 bases). CDR1 and CDR2 (germline): SNHLY, FYNNEI. The CDR3 is 16 amino acids. V gave up 2 bases and J gave up 4 bases, with 18 bases separating them. The CDR3 sequence is CASSEKLSSRSYEQYF. The CDR3 DNA reads TGTGCCAGCAGTGAAAAGTTATCTAGCAGAAGTTACGAGCAGTACTTC.

The rearrangement joins TRBV24-1 to TRBJ2-3, with 7 bases matching TRBD2. Germline V gene data show CDR1 as KGHDR and CDR2 as SFDVKD. The junction had 3 bases not matched to a gene; V was cut back by 4 bases and J by 0 bases. The CDR3 length is 15 residues. CDR3 nucleotide sequence: TGTGCCACCAGTGAACAGCGGGGCAGCACAGATACGCAGTATTTT. Its protein is CATSEQRGSTDTQYF.

This clonotype has a handful of counts. The DNA for the CDR3 is TGTGCCAGCAGTTCTTCCTTGTCCTACGAGCAGTACTTC. Protein sequence: CASSSSLSYEQYF. The gene calls are TRBV6-5 and TRBJ2-7; no firm D call. V was shortened by 4 bases and J by 1 base, with 8 bases between the two germline ends. Germline lookup yields CDR1 MNHEY and CDR2 SVGAGI. CDR3 length equals 13 residues.

The CDR3 here is CASSLRGPLTEAFF. For the CDR3, the DNA is TGTGCCAGCAGCCTCAGGGGGCCCCTAACTGAAGCTTTCTTT. The chain employs TRBV11-1 and TRBJ1-1, with 8 bases aligning to TRBD1. This CDR3 is built from 14 residues. J was trimmed by 5 bases and V by 5 bases; bases with no gene match: 7. The V gene's germline CDR1 is SGHAT and CDR2 FQDESV (reference sequence).

The J gene is TRBJ2-1, the V gene TRBV30; 8 bases match TRBD1. V lost 6 bases and J lost 6; bases outside the gene matches: 4. Germline values: CDR1 GTSNPN, CDR2 SVGIG (reference sequence). The CDR3 runs to 12 residues. The DNA for the CDR3 is TGTGCCTGCGGACAGGGTTTCAATGAGCAGTTCTTC. Its translation: CACGQGFNEQFF. Full variable domain (missing parts from reference TRBV30 and TRBJ2-1): SQTIHQWPATLVQPVGSPLSLECTVEGTSNPNLYWYRQAAGRGLQLLFYSVGIGQISSEVPQNLSASRPQDRQFILSSKKLLLSDSGFYLCACGQGFNEQFFGPGTRLTVL.

The chain joins TRBV6-1 to TRBJ1-2; 8 nucleotides match TRBD1. The CDR3 loop spans 13 amino acids. Germline CDR1 is MNHNS and CDR2 is SASEGT. Trimming removed 6 bases from V and 7 bases from J; junction bases left unmatched: 7. The CDR3 loop reads CASSGQGISGYTF. Here the CDR3 DNA reads TGTGCCAGCAGCGGACAGGGAATAAGTGGCTACACCTTC.

The V gene is TRBV20-1, the J gene TRBJ1-3; the D gene is possibly TRBD1 (6 bases). The CDR3 extends over 12 amino acids. The germline V gene has CDR1 DFQATT and CDR2 SNEGSKA (reference sequence). Trimming took 7 bases from V and 3 from J, leaving 10 bases between them. The CDR3 is CSVRTDGNTIYF. The CDR3 coding sequence is TGCAGTGTTCGGACAGATGGAAACACCATATATTTT.

The chain carries TRBV30 and TRBJ2-7; D not certain. The CDR3 totals 12 residues. The germline CDR1 and CDR2 sequences are GTSNPN and SVGIG (reference sequence). Trimming left V 8 bases short and J 6 bases short, with 17 bases between. The CDR3 protein is CAPYLIVPEQYF. In DNA, the CDR3 is TGTGCCCCCTACCTAATCGTTCCCGAGCAGTACTTC.